This TCR beta chain stems from a study of blood T cell repertoires in COVID-19. Turning to the study itself: There were acute and convalescent COVID-19 samples, and they came from the United States, Italy and Spain. T cells, B-cell-depleted T cells, or PBMCs supplied cDNA or gDNA.

This clone has only one observation. The CDR3 spans 15 residues. Per germline, CDR1 MNHEY and CDR2 SMNVEV (reference sequence). J lost 4 bases, V lost 3 bases, and 6 bases had no gene match. In the authors' workflow: Reference gene primers were amplified, and this amplification served to estimate nucleated cell counts. The assay was immunoSEQ multiplex PCR, and TCRdb's table has in-frame clones only and misses some. V and J calls plus clone size are reproduced from that table; the DNA served to infer D and trimming. The sample records about 410,000 clones, roughly 88% being singletons. This chain connects TRBV27 to TRBJ1-5; TRBD1 aligns across 7 bases. This sequence was found in a woman younger than 45 with active or convalescent COVID-19. The sequenced sample was peripheral blood. The CDR3 reads CASSFSGTANQPQHF. CDR3 sequence (DNA): TGTGCCAGCAGTTTTTCCGGGACAGCAAATCAGCCCCAGCATTTT.